The next 27 T cell receptor beta chains were all read from a single sample in a study of Graves' ophthalmopathy and Graves' hyperthyroidism listed by TCRdb under 2018. These reads were obtained on an Illumina HiSeq 2000. For repertoire sequencing, the TCR beta CDR3 regions were amplified from RNA transcripts. The first round of RT-PCR was done with HTBI primers and the Qiagen OneStep RT-PCR kit, and was followed by a second round of multiplex PCR, then size selection and purification. Through fastp at Q25 and MiXCR, TCRdb rebuilt clones from the public reads, retaining in-frame beta chains. Identical CDR3 proteins give one entry, which carries the most common genes and DNA. This sample has roughly 400,000 distinct CDR3 sequences in its table, and approximately 16% of those were observed once. About 1.4% of the sample is in the top ten clones. The sequencing sample was made of peripheral blood. These receptors were collected from a young woman with Graves' ophthalmopathy. Donor details come from another sample of the same person, matched by shared clones.

This clonotype occurred many times. Germline and junction disagree at one end, which may indicate a read error. The chain employs TRBV27 and TRBJ2-7; 7 bases agree with TRBD2. CDR1 MNHEY and CDR2 SMNVEV come from the germline V gene (reference sequence). The CDR3 spans 14 residues. In nucleotides, the CDR3 is TGTGCCAGCAGTTCCCCCCTGTCTAATGCGGGAGTCAACTTC. Its translation: CASSSPLSNAGVNF.

In its sample, this clonotype was seen a few times. This chain connects TRBV4-1 to TRBJ2-7; TRBD2 matches 11 bases. This CDR3 is 19 amino acids long. CDR1 and CDR2 (germline): MGHRA, YSYEKL. Trimming took 0 bases from V and 1 from J; bases not matched to a gene: 11. CDR3 sequence (DNA): TGCGCCAGCAGCCAAGAGGGGGCTAGCGGGGGGCCCGTATCCTACGAGCAGTACTTC. This gives the protein CASSQEGASGGPVSYEQYF.

This clonotype was detected ten times or more. V is TRBV6-2 or TRBV6-3 and J is TRBJ1-2; D gene ambiguous. Germline V gives CDR1 MNHEY, CDR2 SVGEGT. V lost 2 bases and J lost 4, with 11 bases in between. The CDR3 has 14 residues. As DNA, the CDR3 is TGTGCCAGCAGTTACGCGCAGGAGTTCTATGGCTACACCTTC. This encodes CASSYAQEFYGYTF.

In its sample, this clonotype was seen many times. The V and J genes are TRBV19 and TRBJ1-1, with 9 bases identical to TRBD1. The germline V gene encodes CDR1 LNHDA and CDR2 SQIVND (reference sequence). This CDR3 contains 14 residues. The V and J ends lost 7 bases and 6 bases, in that order; junction bases with no gene match: 9. The CDR3 here is CASNPGTGKSEAFF. The CDR3 DNA follows: TGTGCCAGTAATCCCGGGACAGGGAAGTCTGAAGCTTTCTTT.

The table lists this clonotype with many counts. The V gene is TRBV20-1, the J gene TRBJ1-5, with 9 bases lining up with TRBD1. Germline CDR1 reads DFQATT; CDR2 reads SNEGSKA (reference sequence). The CDR3 is 14 residues long. V lost 0 bases to trimming and J lost 5 bases; unmatched junction nucleotides: 2. The CDR3 DNA reads TGCAGTGCTAGAGAGGGACAGGGTCATCAGCCCCAGCATTTT. Residues: CSAREGQGHQPQHF.

This clonotype was detected ten times or more. V is TRBV30 and J is TRBJ1-5; 9 positions match TRBD1. Germline CDR1 GTSNPN, CDR2 SVGIG (reference sequence). The CDR3 extends over 16 amino acids. V trimming: 3 bases; J trimming: 2 bases; junction bases outside the gene matches: 8. CDR3 amino acids: CAWRPGQGRGNQPQHF. The CDR3 nucleotides read TGTGCCTGGAGGCCGGGACAGGGTCGGGGCAATCAGCCCCAGCATTTT.

This clonotype occurred many times. The V and J genes are TRBV25-1 and TRBJ2-5; 10 bases align to TRBD1. Looked up from germline, CDR1 is MGHDK and CDR2 is SYGVNS. Trimming at V came to 5 bases and at J to 5 bases, leaving 5 bases not matched to a gene. The CDR3 length is 14 residues. CDR3 sequence: CASSKGQGSETQYF. The CDR3 coding sequence is TGTGCCAGCAGTAAGGGACAGGGGTCCGAGACCCAGTACTTC.

This clonotype was detected ten times or more. The rearrangement uses TRBV6-2 or TRBV6-3 and TRBJ2-2, with D tentatively TRBD2 (5 bases). CDR1 MNHEY and CDR2 SVGEGT come from the germline V gene. CDR3 length equals 14 residues. V was pared by 0 bases and J by 6 bases, with 8 bases between. CDR3 in DNA: TGTGCCAGCAGTTACTCCAACGGGGCCGGGGAGCTGTTTTTT. It encodes CASSYSNGAGELFF.

The gene calls are TRBV12-3 or TRBV12-4 and TRBJ2-4, with TRBD1 as a possible D gene (7 bases). The CDR3 covers 16 residues. Trimming pared 5 bases from V and 5 bases from J, leaving 19 bases between. The CDR3 region is CASSNPPQGEENIQYF. The CDR3 region has the DNA TGTGCCAGCAGTAACCCCCCCCAGGGGGAGGAAAACATTCAGTACTTC.

This clonotype has ten or more counts. This chain links TRBV2 with TRBJ2-5; TRBD1 is a possible D gene (5 bases). Germline V gene lookup returns CDR1 SNHLY and CDR2 FYNNEI. The CDR3 has 17 amino acids. Trimming took 5 bases from V and 2 from J, leaving 21 bases between them. In DNA, the CDR3 is TGTGCCAGCAGTATTCATATAAAGCCTCAGGGACAAGAGACCCAGTACTTC. Encoded protein: CASSIHIKPQGQETQYF.

This rearrangement joins TRBV6-1 to TRBJ2-5; D possibly corresponds to TRBD1 (7 bases). The CDR3 covers 13 residues. CDR1 and CDR2 from the germline V gene are MNHNS and SASEGT. The V end was cut by 7 bases, the J end by 1 base, with 10 bases between. CDR3 DNA sequence: TGTGCCAGCAACCAGGGGGGCCAAGAGACCCAGTACTTC. Amino acid sequence: CASNQGGQETQYF.

The sample holds a few counts of this clonotype. V gene TRBV13 combines with J gene TRBJ1-2; tentative D call: TRBD1 (5 bases). This CDR3 has 15 residues. The V and J ends lost 1 base and 0 bases respectively, with 9 bases between them. The germline V gene has CDR1 PRHDT and CDR2 FYEKMQ (reference sequence). In nucleotides, the CDR3 is TGTGCCAGCAGCTTAGACGGGGGTTCTAACTATGGCTACACCTTC. This translates into CASSLDGGSNYGYTF.

J is TRBJ2-5 and V is TRBV11-2, with 15 bases that match TRBD2. Looked up from germline, CDR1 is SGHAT and CDR2 is FQNNGV. V lost 8 bases to trimming and J lost 2 bases; unmatched junction nucleotides: 9. This CDR3 has 17 amino acids. CDR3 residues: CASGPPGLAGGQETQYF. The CDR3 DNA is TGTGCCAGCGGTCCCCCGGGACTAGCGGGGGGACAAGAGACCCAGTACTTC.

V is TRBV11-2 and J is TRBJ2-7; tentatively, D is TRBD2 (6 bases). The germline V gene encodes CDR1 SGHAT and CDR2 FQNNGV. CDR3 length: 17 residues. V was cut by 4 bases and J by 7 bases, with 26 bases left in between. The CDR3, as DNA: TGTGCCAGCAGCTCTGCACGCGATAGACCAATAGCGGTAGAGCAGTACTTC. The encoded protein is CASSSARDRPIAVEQYF.

This clonotype was recorded once. V and J are TRBV7-9 and TRBJ1-2; TRBD1 might be the D (6 bases). CDR1 and CDR2 (germline): SEHNR, FQNEAQ (reference sequence). V was clipped by 7 bases and J by 3 bases, with 15 bases between them. This CDR3 has 14 amino acids. CDR3 nucleotide sequence: TGTGCCAGCAACTACGCAGGGGAGTACTATGGCTACACCTTC. It yields the protein CASNYAGEYYGYTF. Full variable domain (remainder filled in from reference TRBV7-9 and TRBJ1-2): DTGVSQNPRHKITKRGQNVTFRCDPISEHNRLYWYRQTLGQGPEFLTYFQNEAQLEKSRLLSDRFSAERPKGSFSTLEIQRTEQGDSAMYLCASNYAGEYYGYTFGSGTRLTVV.

At least ten counts were recorded for this clonotype. The J gene is TRBJ2-7, the V gene TRBV20-1; D unresolved. Germline CDR1 and CDR2: DFQATT and SNEGSKA (reference sequence). Trimming removed 6 bases from V and 6 bases from J, with 15 bases in between. CDR3 length: 12 residues. The CDR3 nucleotides are TGCAGTGCCAACCGGTTGAGTAGCGAGCAGTACTTC. Translated, it gives CSANRLSSEQYF.

The table lists this clonotype with many counts. J is TRBJ2-7 and V is TRBV10-3, with 13 nucleotides matching TRBD2. The trim removed 5 bases at V and 5 bases at J, leaving 15 bases unmatched. Per germline, CDR1 ENHRY and CDR2 SYGVKD. The CDR3 contains 18 residues. DNA of the CDR3: TGTGCCATCAGTCTTCCGGGTACAGGGACTAGCGGGACCAACGAGCAGTACTTC. Its protein is CAISLPGTGTSGTNEQYF.

Many counts were recorded for this clonotype. The V gene is TRBV24-1, the J gene TRBJ1-1; tentative D call: TRBD1 (6 bases). The germline V gene has CDR1 KGHDR and CDR2 SFDVKD. V dropped 12 bases and J dropped 4 bases, with 14 bases sitting between them. There are 12 residues in the CDR3. CDR3 DNA sequence: TGTGCCGCGGGACAATTCGGCACTGAAGCTTTCTTT. Protein product: CAAGQFGTEAFF.

V is TRBV2 and J is TRBJ1-1; D uncertain. There are 12 residues in the CDR3. Trimming took 4 bases from V and 9 from J, leaving 12 bases between them. Germline V lookup: CDR1 SNHLY, CDR2 FYNNEI. The CDR3 sequence: CASSGERAQAFF. As DNA, the CDR3 is TGTGCCAGCAGTGGGGAGCGGGCCCAAGCTTTCTTT.

This clonotype was counted many times. The V and J genes are TRBV20-1 and TRBJ2-2; weak D call: TRBD1 (6 bases). The CDR3 is 14 residues long. Germline-derived CDR1 and CDR2 are DFQATT and SNEGSKA (reference sequence). Trimming stripped 0 bases from V and 6 bases from J, with 11 bases between. The CDR3 spells CSAREIQGPGELFF. The CDR3 nucleotides read TGCAGTGCTAGAGAGATACAGGGTCCCGGGGAGCTGTTTTTT.

This clonotype was detected ten times or more. The chain couples TRBV27 to TRBJ2-5; tentatively, D is TRBD2 (6 bases). There are 15 residues in the CDR3. V gave up 6 bases and J gave up 3 bases, with 17 bases separating them. The germline V gene encodes CDR1 MNHEY and CDR2 SMNVEV (reference sequence). CDR3 residues: CASSELGRGKETQYF. DNA for the CDR3: TGTGCCAGCAGCGAGCTGGGCCGGGGGAAAGAGACCCAGTACTTC.

This clonotype was observed many times. A read error may be the cause here, since a much bigger clone is one base away. The rearrangement uses TRBV6-2 or TRBV6-3 and TRBJ2-7, with 8 bases identical to TRBD2. The V gene's germline CDR1 is MNHEY and CDR2 SVGEGT. CDR3 length: 17 residues. The CDR3 DNA follows: TGTGCCAGCAGTTACCCGAGGGCCAGCGGGAGCGCCTACGAGCGGTACTTC. Translating gives CASSYPRASGSAYERYF.

This clonotype was observed many times. This chain uses TRBV27 with TRBJ1-6; no firm D call. CDR3 length equals 14 residues. CDR1 and CDR2 from the germline V gene are MNHEY and SMNVEV (reference sequence). The germline V and J ends were trimmed by 1 base and 4 bases, with 5 bases remaining between them. The DNA for the CDR3 is TGTGCCAGCAGTTTATTTCGTTATAATTCACCCCTCCACTTT. It codes for CASSLFRYNSPLHF.

This clonotype was seen ten or more times. The CDR3 nucleotides are TGTGCCAGTAGTCCGCTCAGGGGGCAAACGAACACTGAAGCTTTCTTT. Translation: CASSPLRGQTNTEAFF. V usage is TRBV19 and J usage is TRBJ1-1; 8 bases are shared with TRBD1. This CDR3 is built from 16 residues. The trim removed 5 bases at V and 1 base at J, leaving 9 bases unmatched. Looked up from germline, CDR1 is LNHDA and CDR2 is SQIVND (reference sequence). The full variable domain, in which reference TRBV19 and TRBJ1-1 provide the parts outside the CDR3, is DGGITQSPKYLFRKEGQNVTLSCEQNLNHDAMYWYRQDPGQGLRLIYYSQIVNDFQKGDIAEGYSVSREKKESFPLTVTSAQKNPTAFYLCASSPLRGQTNTEAFFGQGTRLTVV.

This clonotype was seen many times. J is TRBJ2-7 and V is TRBV28, with D unresolved. This CDR3 spans 13 amino acids. Germline V gene lookup returns CDR1 MDHEN and CDR2 SYDVKM. The V end lost 3 bases, the J end lost 0 bases, and 6 bases lay between the germline ends. The CDR3 sequence is CASSFTDSYEQYF. The CDR3 bases are TGTGCCAGCAGTTTTACCGACTCCTACGAGCAGTACTTC. Complete variable domain (other parts from reference TRBV28 and TRBJ2-7): DVKVTQSSRYLVKRTGEKVFLECVQDMDHENMFWYRQDPGLGLRLIYFSYDVKMKEKGDIPEGYSVSREKKERFSLILESASTNQTSMYLCASSFTDSYEQYFGPGTRLTVT.

This clonotype has a count of ten or more. The chain is built from TRBV20-1 and TRBJ2-7; tentative D call: TRBD2 (5 bases). The CDR3 is made up of 14 amino acids. Germline values: CDR1 DFQATT, CDR2 SNEGSKA (reference sequence). The V end lost 0 bases, the J end lost 0 bases, and 9 bases lay between the germline ends. In DNA, the CDR3 is TGCAGTGCTAGAGAGGACTCCGGCTCCTACGAGCAGTACTTC. Its translation: CSAREDSGSYEQYF.

This chain uses TRBV20-1 with TRBJ2-7, with 10 bases that match TRBD1. The germline V gene has CDR1 DFQATT and CDR2 SNEGSKA (reference sequence). The CDR3 consists of 13 residues. Trimming cost V 6 bases and J 2 bases; bases outside gene matches: 4. The chain's CDR3 is CSALTGGPYEQYF. The CDR3 bases are TGCAGTGCATTGACAGGGGGCCCCTACGAGCAGTACTTC.